This T cell receptor (beta chain) was recorded in a study of T cell responses to AZD1222 COVID-19 vaccine. General study points: Spike-specific TCR breadth and depth rose after two AZD1222 doses.

Of note for this clone: The target antigen is unknown.

The method was immunoSEQ multiplex PCR; TCRdb's version includes in-frame clones alone and lacks a portion of them. The sample includes approximately 120,000 clones, about 88% seen only once; the top ten take approximately 4%. Germline loops: CDR1 SEHNR, CDR2 FQNEAQ (reference sequence). The V end was cut by 6 bases, the J end by 6 bases, with 14 bases between. This CDR3 region has 14 residues. The source of this sequence is an adult in good health. The chain joins TRBV7-9 to TRBJ1-4, with D uncertain. Here the sequenced sample was peripheral blood, taken on day 0 of AZD1222 vaccination. The CDR3 sequence: CASRGYNADEKLFF. In DNA, the CDR3 is TGTGCCAGCAGGGGATATAACGCAGATGAAAAACTGTTTTTT.